This T cell receptor beta chain was sequenced in a study of radiotherapy plus CTLA-4 blockade in lung cancer. Libraries were prepared by immunoSEQ multiplex PCR; TCRdb keeps only in-frame clonotypes and omits some of them. This sample has more than 50,000 clones, with about 72% found just once. The CDR3 has 15 amino acids. CDR1 is SNHLY, CDR2 FYNNEI, per germline. The trim removed 5 bases at V and 3 bases at J, leaving 5 bases unmatched. The sequence was obtained from a human donor with non-small cell lung cancer who had a complete response to radiotherapy plus ipilimumab. The chain has TRBV2 and TRBJ2-3; 10 bases fit TRBD2. The source was peripheral blood, collected from a patient treated with radiotherapy plus ipilimumab. The CDR3 sequence: CASSTLAGTTDTQYF. The CDR3 nucleotides are TGTGCCAGCAGTACACTAGCGGGGACGACAGATACGCAGTATTTT.